The sequence of this TCR beta chain was determined in a study of blood T cell repertoires in COVID-19. Study as a whole: Acute and convalescent COVID-19 samples came from the United States, Italy and Spain. T cells, B-cell-depleted T cells, or PBMCs supplied cDNA or gDNA.

The CDR3 runs to 14 residues. Germline-derived CDR1 and CDR2 are SQVTM and ANQGSEA. J lost 3 bases, V lost 5 bases, and 9 bases had no gene match. Authors' processing steps: Nucleated cell counts were estimated from reference gene primer amplification. The protocol was immunoSEQ multiplex PCR, while the TCRdb copy is restricted to in-frame clones and leaves out a portion. For V, J and clone size, that table is used; D and trimming come from the DNA. The table has 200,000 to 250,000 clones, around 81% seen once. The sample comprised peripheral blood. V is TRBV29-1 and J is TRBJ1-1, with 7 bases matching TRBD1. This clonotype was obtained from a man between 25 and 39 years old who had recovered from COVID-19. The CDR3: CSVLKGAGDTEAFF. The DNA of the CDR3 is TGCAGCGTTCTAAAGGGGGCTGGGGACACTGAAGCTTTCTTT.